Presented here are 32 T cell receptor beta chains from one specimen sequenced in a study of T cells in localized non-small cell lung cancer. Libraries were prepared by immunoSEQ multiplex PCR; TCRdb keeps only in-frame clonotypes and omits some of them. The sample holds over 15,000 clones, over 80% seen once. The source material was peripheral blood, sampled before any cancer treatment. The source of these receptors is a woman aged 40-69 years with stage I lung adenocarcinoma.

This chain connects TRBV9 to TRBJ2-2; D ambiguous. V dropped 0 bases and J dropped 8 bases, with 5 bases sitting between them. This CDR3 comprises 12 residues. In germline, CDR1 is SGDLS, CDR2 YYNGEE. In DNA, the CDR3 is TGTGCCAGCAGCGTAGTCTGGGGGGAGCTGTTTTTT. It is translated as CASSVVWGELFF.

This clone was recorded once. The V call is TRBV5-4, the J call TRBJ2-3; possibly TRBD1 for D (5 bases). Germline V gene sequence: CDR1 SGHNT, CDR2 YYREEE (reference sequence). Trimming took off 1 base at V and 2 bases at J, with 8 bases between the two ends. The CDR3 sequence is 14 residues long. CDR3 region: CASSLRQTTDTQYF. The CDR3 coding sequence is TGTGCCAGCAGCTTGAGACAGACCACAGATACGCAGTATTTT.

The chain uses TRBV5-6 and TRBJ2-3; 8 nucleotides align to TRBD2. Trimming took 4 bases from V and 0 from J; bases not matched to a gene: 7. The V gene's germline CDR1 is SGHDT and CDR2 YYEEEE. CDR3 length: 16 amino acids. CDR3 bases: TGTGCCAGCAGCGAAGGGGCTAGCGGGAGCACAGATACGCAGTATTTT. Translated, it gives CASSEGASGSTDTQYF. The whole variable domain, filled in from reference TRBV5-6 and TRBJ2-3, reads DAGVTQSPTHLIKTRGQQVTLRCSPKSGHDTVSWYQQALGQGPQFIFQYYEEEERQRGNFPDRFSGHQFPNYSSELNVNALLLGDSALYLCASSEGASGSTDTQYFGPGTRLTVL.

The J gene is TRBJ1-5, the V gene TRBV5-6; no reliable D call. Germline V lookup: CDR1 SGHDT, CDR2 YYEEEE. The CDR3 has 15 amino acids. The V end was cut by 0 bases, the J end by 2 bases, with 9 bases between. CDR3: CASSLGAQGNQPQHF. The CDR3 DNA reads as TGTGCCAGCAGCTTGGGTGCGCAGGGCAATCAGCCCCAGCATTTT.

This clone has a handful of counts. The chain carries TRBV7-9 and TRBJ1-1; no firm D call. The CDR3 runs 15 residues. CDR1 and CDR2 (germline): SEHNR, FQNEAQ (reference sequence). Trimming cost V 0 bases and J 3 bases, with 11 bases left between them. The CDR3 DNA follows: TGTGCCAGCAGCTTAGCGCAAAGTGTAGACACTGAAGCTTTCTTT. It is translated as CASSLAQSVDTEAFF.

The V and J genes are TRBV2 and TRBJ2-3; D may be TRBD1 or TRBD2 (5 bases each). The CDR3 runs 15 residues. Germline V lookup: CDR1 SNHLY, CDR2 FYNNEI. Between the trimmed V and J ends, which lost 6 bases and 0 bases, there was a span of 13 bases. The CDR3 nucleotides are TGTGCCAGCAGCGACGGGACGGGAAGCACAGATACGCAGTATTTT. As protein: CASSDGTGSTDTQYF.

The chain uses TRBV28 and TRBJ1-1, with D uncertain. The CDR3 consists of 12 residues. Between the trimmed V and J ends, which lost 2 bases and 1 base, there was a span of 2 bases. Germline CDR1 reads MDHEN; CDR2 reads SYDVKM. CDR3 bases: TGTGCCAGCAGTTTAAGGAACACTGAAGCTTTCTTT. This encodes CASSLRNTEAFF.

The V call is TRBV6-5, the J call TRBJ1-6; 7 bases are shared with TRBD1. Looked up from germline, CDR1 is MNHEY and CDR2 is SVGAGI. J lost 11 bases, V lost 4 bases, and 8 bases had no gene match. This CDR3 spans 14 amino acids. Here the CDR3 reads CASSSKTGLPPLHF. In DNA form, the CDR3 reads TGTGCCAGCAGTTCGAAGACAGGGCTGCCACCCCTCCACTTT.

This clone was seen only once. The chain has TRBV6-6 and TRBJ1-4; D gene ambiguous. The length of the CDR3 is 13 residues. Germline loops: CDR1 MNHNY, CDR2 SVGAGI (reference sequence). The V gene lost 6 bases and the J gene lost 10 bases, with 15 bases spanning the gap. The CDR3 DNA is TGTGCCAGCAGGGGCAGTCGGGAGGTAAAACTGTTTTTT. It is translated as CASRGSREVKLFF.

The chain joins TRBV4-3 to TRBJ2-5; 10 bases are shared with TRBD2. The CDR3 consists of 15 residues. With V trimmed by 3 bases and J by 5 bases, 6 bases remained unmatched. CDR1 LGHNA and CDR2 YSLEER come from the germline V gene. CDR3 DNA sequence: TGCGCCAGCAGCCATACTAGCGGGGTCGGGGAGACCCAGTACTTC. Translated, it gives CASSHTSGVGETQYF.

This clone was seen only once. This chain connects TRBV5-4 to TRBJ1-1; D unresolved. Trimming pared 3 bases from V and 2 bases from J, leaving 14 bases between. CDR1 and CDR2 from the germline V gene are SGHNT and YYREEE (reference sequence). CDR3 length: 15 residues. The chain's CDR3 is CASSSAGEGNTEAFF. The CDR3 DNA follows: TGTGCCAGCAGCTCCGCCGGGGAGGGAAACACTGAAGCTTTCTTT.

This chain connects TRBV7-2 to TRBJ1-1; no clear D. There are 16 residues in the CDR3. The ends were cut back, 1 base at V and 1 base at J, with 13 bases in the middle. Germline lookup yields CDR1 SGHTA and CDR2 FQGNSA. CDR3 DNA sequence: TGTGCCAGCAGCTTAGAGACGGCCGGAACGAACACTGAAGCTTTCTTT. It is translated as CASSLETAGTNTEAFF.

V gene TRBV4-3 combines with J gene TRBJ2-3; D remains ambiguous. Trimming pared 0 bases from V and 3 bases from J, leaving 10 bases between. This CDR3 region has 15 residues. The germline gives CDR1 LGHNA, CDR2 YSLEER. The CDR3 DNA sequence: TGCGCCAGCAGCCAAGATGTTACTCTGACAGATACGCAGTATTTT. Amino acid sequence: CASSQDVTLTDTQYF.

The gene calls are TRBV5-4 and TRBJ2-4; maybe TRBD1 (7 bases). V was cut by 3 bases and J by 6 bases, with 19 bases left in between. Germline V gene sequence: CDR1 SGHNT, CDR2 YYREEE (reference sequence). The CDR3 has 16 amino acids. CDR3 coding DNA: TGTGCCAGCAGCTACGACCCATACAGGGGAGGAAACATTCAGTACTTC. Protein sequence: CASSYDPYRGGNIQYF.

In DNA, the CDR3 is TGCGCCAGCAGCCCGGACAGAGGGGTTTACAATGAGCAGTTCTTC. Protein sequence: CASSPDRGVYNEQFF. This rearrangement joins TRBV5-1 to TRBJ2-1; possibly TRBD1 for D (6 bases). Germline-derived CDR1 and CDR2 are SGHRS and YFSETQ. V was cut by 4 bases and J by 4 bases, with 15 bases left in between. The CDR3 extends over 15 amino acids.

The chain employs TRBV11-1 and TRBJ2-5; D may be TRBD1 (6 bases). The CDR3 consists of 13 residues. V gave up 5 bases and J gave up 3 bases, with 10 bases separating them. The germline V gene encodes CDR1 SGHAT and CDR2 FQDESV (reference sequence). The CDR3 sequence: CASSKHREETQYF. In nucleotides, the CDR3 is TGTGCCAGCAGCAAGCACAGGGAAGAGACCCAGTACTTC.

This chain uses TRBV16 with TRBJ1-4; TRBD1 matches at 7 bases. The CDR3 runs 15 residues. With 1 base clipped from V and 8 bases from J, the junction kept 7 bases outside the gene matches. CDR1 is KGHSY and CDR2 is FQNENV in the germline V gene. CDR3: CASSQFGQGGEKLFF. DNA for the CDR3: TGTGCCAGCAGCCAATTCGGCCAGGGGGGCGAAAAACTGTTTTTT.

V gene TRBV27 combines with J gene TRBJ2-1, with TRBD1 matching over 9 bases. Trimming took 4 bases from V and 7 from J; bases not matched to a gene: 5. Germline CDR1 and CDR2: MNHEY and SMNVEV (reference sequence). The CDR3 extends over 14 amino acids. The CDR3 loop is CASSSETGGNEQFF. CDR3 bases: TGTGCCAGCAGTTCGGAGACAGGGGGGAATGAGCAGTTCTTC.

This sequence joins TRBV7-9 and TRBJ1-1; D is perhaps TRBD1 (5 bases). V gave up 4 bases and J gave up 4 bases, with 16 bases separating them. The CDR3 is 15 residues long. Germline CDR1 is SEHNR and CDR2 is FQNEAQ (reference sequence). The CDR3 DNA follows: TGTGCCAGCAGCTCCCGGACGCAGGGAGGCACTGAAGCTTTCTTT. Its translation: CASSSRTQGGTEAFF.

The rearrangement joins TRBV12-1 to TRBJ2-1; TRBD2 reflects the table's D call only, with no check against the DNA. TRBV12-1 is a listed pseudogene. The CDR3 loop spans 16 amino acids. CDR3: CASSPSRGGSHNEQFF. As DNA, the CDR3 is TGTGCCAGCAGCCCGAGCCGGGGGGGCTCCCACAATGAGCAGTTCTTC.

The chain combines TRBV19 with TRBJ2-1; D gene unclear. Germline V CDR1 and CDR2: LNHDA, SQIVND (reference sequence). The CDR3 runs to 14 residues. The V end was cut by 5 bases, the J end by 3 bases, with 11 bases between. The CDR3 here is CASSDSFGYNEQFF. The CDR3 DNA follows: TGTGCCAGTAGTGATTCTTTCGGCTACAATGAGCAGTTCTTC.

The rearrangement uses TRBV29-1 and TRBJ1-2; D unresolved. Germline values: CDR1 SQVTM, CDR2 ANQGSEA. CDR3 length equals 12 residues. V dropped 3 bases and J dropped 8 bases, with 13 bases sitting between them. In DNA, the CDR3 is TGCAGCGTTGATCGGTTTGGCCCCGGCTACACCTTC. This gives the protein CSVDRFGPGYTF.

The DNA of the CDR3 is TGCGCCAGCAGTGAGTTGAGGGACCCGATCGGCGAGCAGTACTTC. It yields the protein CASSELRDPIGEQYF. The chain couples TRBV10-1 to TRBJ2-7; either TRBD1 or TRBD2 may supply D (5 bases each). CDR3 length: 15 residues. V lost 1 base and J lost 6, with 16 bases in between. CDR1 is WNHNN, CDR2 SYGVQD, per germline (reference sequence).

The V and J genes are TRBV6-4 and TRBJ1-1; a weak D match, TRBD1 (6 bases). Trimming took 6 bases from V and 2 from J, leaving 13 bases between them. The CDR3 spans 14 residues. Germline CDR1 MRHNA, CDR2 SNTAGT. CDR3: CASRRDTSNTEAFF. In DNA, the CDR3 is TGTGCCAGCAGAAGGGACACTTCCAACACTGAAGCTTTCTTT.

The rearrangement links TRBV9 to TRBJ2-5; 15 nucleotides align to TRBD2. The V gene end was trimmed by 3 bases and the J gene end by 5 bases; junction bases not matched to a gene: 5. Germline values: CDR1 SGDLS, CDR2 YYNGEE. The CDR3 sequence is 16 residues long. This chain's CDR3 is CASSDRTSGGAETQYF. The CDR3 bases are TGTGCCAGCAGCGACAGGACTAGCGGGGGGGCGGAGACCCAGTACTTC.

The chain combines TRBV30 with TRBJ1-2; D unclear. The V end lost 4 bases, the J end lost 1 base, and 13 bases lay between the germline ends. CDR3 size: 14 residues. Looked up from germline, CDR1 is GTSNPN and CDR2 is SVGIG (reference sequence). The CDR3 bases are TGTGCCTGGACCCGCATCCCAGATAACTATGGCTACACCTTC. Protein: CAWTRIPDNYGYTF.

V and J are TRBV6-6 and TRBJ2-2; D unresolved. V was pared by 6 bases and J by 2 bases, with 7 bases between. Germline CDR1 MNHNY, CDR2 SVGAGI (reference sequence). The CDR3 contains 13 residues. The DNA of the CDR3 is TGTGCCAGCAGCCCTTTCAACACCGGGGAGCTGTTTTTT. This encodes CASSPFNTGELFF.

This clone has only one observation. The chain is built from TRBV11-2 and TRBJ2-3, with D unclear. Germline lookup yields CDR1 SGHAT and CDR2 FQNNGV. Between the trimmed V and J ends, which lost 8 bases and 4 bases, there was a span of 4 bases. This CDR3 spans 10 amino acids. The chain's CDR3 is CASAADTQYF. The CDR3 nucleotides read TGTGCCAGCGCGGCAGATACGCAGTATTTT.

CDR3 region: CASSRTGGLVDTGELFF. CDR3 nucleotide sequence: TGCGCCAGCAGTAGGACAGGGGGCCTCGTAGACACCGGGGAGCTGTTTTTT. The V and J genes are TRBV10-1 and TRBJ2-2, with TRBD1 matching over 11 bases. CDR1 is WNHNN, CDR2 SYGVQD, per germline (reference sequence). This CDR3 contains 17 residues. Losses at the gene ends were 5 bases for V and 3 bases for J; bases not matched to a gene: 8.

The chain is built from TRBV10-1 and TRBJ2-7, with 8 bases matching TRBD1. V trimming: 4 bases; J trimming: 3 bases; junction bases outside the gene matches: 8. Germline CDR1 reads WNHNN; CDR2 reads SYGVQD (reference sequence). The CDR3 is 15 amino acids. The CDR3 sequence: CASSVRDRQNYEQYF. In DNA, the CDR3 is TGCGCCAGCAGTGTCCGGGACAGGCAGAACTACGAGCAGTACTTC.

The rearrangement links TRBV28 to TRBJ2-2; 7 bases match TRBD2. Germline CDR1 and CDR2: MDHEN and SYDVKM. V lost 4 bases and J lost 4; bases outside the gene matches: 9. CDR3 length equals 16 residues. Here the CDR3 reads CASSSGGRGVTGELFF. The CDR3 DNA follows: TGTGCCAGCAGTTCAGGCGGGAGAGGCGTCACCGGGGAGCTGTTTTTT.

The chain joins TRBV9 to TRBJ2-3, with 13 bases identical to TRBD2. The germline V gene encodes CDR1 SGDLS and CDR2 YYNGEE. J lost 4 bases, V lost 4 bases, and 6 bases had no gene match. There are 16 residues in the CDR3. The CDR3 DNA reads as TGTGCCAGCAGCCCCCGGACTAGCGGGGGCGCAGATACGCAGTATTTT. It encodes CASSPRTSGGADTQYF. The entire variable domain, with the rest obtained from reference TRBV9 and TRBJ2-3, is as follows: DSGVTQTPKHLITATGQRVTLRCSPRSGDLSVYWYQQSLDQGLQFLIQYYNGEERAKGNILERFSAQQFPDLHSELNLSSLELGDSALYFCASSPRTSGGADTQYFGPGTRLTVL.